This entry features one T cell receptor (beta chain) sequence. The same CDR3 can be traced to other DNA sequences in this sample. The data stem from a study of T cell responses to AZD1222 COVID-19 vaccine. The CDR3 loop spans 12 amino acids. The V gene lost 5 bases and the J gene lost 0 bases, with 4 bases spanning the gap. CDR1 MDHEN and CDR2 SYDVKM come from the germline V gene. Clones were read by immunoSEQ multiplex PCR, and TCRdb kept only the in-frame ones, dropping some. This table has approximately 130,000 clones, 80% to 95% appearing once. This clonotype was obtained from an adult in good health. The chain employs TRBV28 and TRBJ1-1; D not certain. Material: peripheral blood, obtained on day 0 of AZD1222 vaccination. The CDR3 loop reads CASSLLNTEAFF. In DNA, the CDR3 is TGTGCCAGCAGTCTTCTGAACACTGAAGCTTTCTTT.